The sequence of this T cell receptor (beta chain) was determined in a study of shared clonotypes between healthy human individuals. General study points: Clonotype sharing among the donors was expected to vary with sequencing depth. Tissues were not sampled, only blood, and their repertoires likely differ.

In regard to this clone: Its antigen is unknown.

It was on ten immunoSEQ deep assay plates that unsorted PBMC DNA was sequenced. Sequenced by immunoSEQ multiplex PCR; TCRdb stores in-frame clones only, minus some. This table holds approximately 500,000 clones, 79% found once. The CDR3 extends over 16 amino acids. Germline CDR1 SGHVS, CDR2 FQNEAQ. Trimming pared 4 bases from V and 3 bases from J, leaving 17 bases between. The V call is TRBV7-8, the J call TRBJ2-3; the D call may be TRBD1 or TRBD2 (5 bases each). This clonotype was sampled from a woman aged 40 to 50 in good health. Some clones in this sample may be carry-over from other donors' samples. What was sequenced was PBMCs. The CDR3 sequence is CASSSLARGRTDTQYF. CDR3 nucleotide sequence: TGTGCCAGCAGCTCCCTCGCGAGGGGCCGGACAGATACGCAGTATTTT.